This T cell receptor beta chain stems from a study of T-cell memory formation after mild COVID-19. General study points: Some clones that responded turned up in pre-infection memory, which suggests that cross-reactive memory joined in.

In this sample, this clonotype is medium-sized (0.01 to 0.1%). Its antigen is unidentified. TCR alpha and TCR beta cDNA libraries carrying sample barcodes and UMIs came from 5'RACE with constant-segment primers. MiXCR was run by TCRdb on the 5' RACE reads, yielding one entry per CDR3 protein. The data hold 290,000 or so distinct CDR3 sequences, with roughly 21% observed a single time. Sequenced input: PBMCs or a T cell subset sorted from them (not recorded which). The source is a man aged 18 to 29 who had mild COVID-19 (a few samples of this study predate the infection). Cell type and time point are not known.

This chain's CDR3 is CASSLPPTANTEAFF. The CDR3 bases are TGTGCCAGCAGCCTACCCCCGACAGCGAACACTGAAGCTTTCTTT. The chain has TRBV7-6 and TRBJ1-1; D is possibly TRBD1 (5 bases). V shed 5 bases and J shed 1 base, with 14 bases lying between them. CDR1 is SGHVS, CDR2 FNYEAQ, per germline. The CDR3 has 15 residues. Drawing the rest from reference TRBV7-6 and TRBJ1-1, the complete variable domain is GAGVSQSPRYKVTKRGQDVALRCDPISGHVSLYWYRQALGQGPEFLTYFNYEAQQDKSGLPNDRFSAERPEGSISTLTIQRTEQRDSAMYRCASSLPPTANTEAFFGQGTRLTVV.